These T cell receptor beta chains were read from a single sample in a study of T cell changes during pregnancy in multiple sclerosis. Profiled with immunoSEQ multiplex PCR; TCRdb holds only in-frame clones, not every one. The table lists some 60,000 clones, around nine tenths of them singletons. Source: CD4+ T cells from peripheral blood mononuclear cells, taken in the third trimester of pregnancy. The receptor source for this set is a female donor with multiple sclerosis, enrolled in a pregnancy study. Each CDR3 is given with its conserved first and last residue. A D gene is named only where the DNA matches it firmly. Where a row states a size, it is once, few, many or the class of an expanded clone; other rows omit it.

abundance,v_gene,len,d_gene,j_gene,CDR3aa,CDR3nt
-,TRBV6-1,14,TRBD1,TRBJ1-5,CASRRDRSNQPQHF,TGTGCCAGCAGGCGGGACAGGAGCAATCAGCCCCAGCATTTT
-,TRBV6-5,16,TRBD2,TRBJ2-7,CASSFLGLAGVYEQYF,TGTGCCAGCAGTTTCCTAGGACTAGCGGGAGTATACGAGCAGTACTTC
-,TRBV5-1,14,-,TRBJ2-3,CASSEPGGGDTQYF,TGCGCCAGCAGCGAACCAGGAGGGGGCGATACGCAGTATTTT
-,TRBV10-3,13,-,TRBJ1-2,CAISDREVYGYTF,TGTGCCATCAGTGACAGGGAGGTCTATGGCTACACCTTC
-,TRBV11-2,12,-,TRBJ2-7,CASSPSRYEQYF,TGTGCCAGCAGCCCCTCCCGCTACGAGCAGTACTTC
-,TRBV10-3,17,-,TRBJ1-2,CAISEPPGRQANYGYTF,TGTGCCATCAGTGAGCCCCCCGGCAGGCAAGCTAACTATGGCTACACCTTC
-,TRBV19,15,-,TRBJ1-5,CASSNPGRVGQPQHF,TGTGCCAGTAGCAACCCGGGCAGGGTAGGACAGCCCCAGCATTTT
-,TRBV30,17,-,TRBJ2-3,CAWSVSAVSFVVDTQYF,TGTGCCTGGAGTGTATCTGCGGTGAGTTTCGTAGTGGATACGCAGTATTTT
few,TRBV10-1,13,TRBD1,TRBJ1-4,CASQTGTNEKLFF,TGCGCCAGCCAGACAGGGACTAATGAAAAACTGTTTTTT
-,TRBV4-1,15,-,TRBJ2-1,CASGPKGEGINEQFF,TGCGCCAGCGGACCAAAGGGAGAGGGAATTAATGAGCAGTTCTTC
-,TRBV5-5,13,-,TRBJ1-1,CASSLTRNPEAFF,TGTGCCAGCAGCCTTACTAGGAACCCTGAAGCTTTCTTT
-,TRBV4-3,16,-,TRBJ1-4,CASSQDGAVSNEKLFF,TGCGCCAGCAGCCAAGATGGGGCAGTCTCTAATGAAAAACTGTTTTTT
-,TRBV19,18,-,TRBJ2-6,CASSIDPAGLSGANVLTF,TGTGCCAGTAGTATAGATCCAGCAGGACTCTCTGGGGCCAACGTCCTGACTTTC
-,TRBV27,15,-,TRBJ1-6,CASSPAGAYNSPLHF,TGTGCCAGCAGCCCCGCGGGCGCCTATAATTCACCCCTCCACTTT
-,TRBV11-1,16,TRBD1,TRBJ2-3,CASSLDPYRGINTQYF,TGTGCCAGCAGCTTGGATCCGTACAGGGGGATTAATACGCAGTATTTT
-,TRBV4-1,15,TRBD2,TRBJ2-5,CASSQWGRAEETQYF,TGCGCCAGCAGCCAGTGGGGGAGGGCCGAAGAGACCCAGTACTTC
-,TRBV6-4,14,TRBD1,TRBJ1-1,CASSTKQGADEAFF,TGTGCCAGCAGTACCAAACAGGGGGCCGATGAAGCTTTCTTT
-,TRBV5-4,15,TRBD2,TRBJ2-5,CASSFLAGDSETQYF,TGTGCCAGCAGCTTCTTAGCGGGAGATTCAGAGACCCAGTACTTC
-,TRBV19,17,TRBD2,TRBJ2-5,CASSATSGGALGETQYF,TGTGCCAGTAGTGCGACTAGCGGGGGCGCTTTGGGAGAGACCCAGTACTTC
once,TRBV30,20,TRBD1,TRBJ1-2,CAWSSTGGFSTGGGYYGYTF,TGTGCCTGGAGCTCAACTGGGGGGTTTTCCACAGGGGGCGGTTACTATGGCTACACCTTC
once,TRBV29-1,14,-,TRBJ1-3,CSVVVQGLGNTIYF,TGCAGCGTTGTGGTACAGGGATTAGGAAACACCATATATTTT
few,TRBV7-9,12,-,TRBJ1-1,CASRYRNAEAFF,TGTGCCAGCAGATACAGGAACGCTGAAGCTTTCTTT
-,TRBV7-3,16,TRBD1,TRBJ1-6,CASSLLLGQGESPLHF,TGTGCCAGCAGCCTACTCCTGGGACAGGGGGAATCACCCCTCCACTTT
-,TRBV4-3,15,-,TRBJ2-5,CASSQDPQGMETQYF,TGCGCCAGCAGCCAAGATCCCCAGGGTATGGAGACCCAGTACTTC
few,TRBV4-1,17,TRBD2,TRBJ2-1,CASSPNGLAGGRNEQFF,TGCGCCAGCAGCCCGAATGGACTAGCGGGGGGGCGTAATGAGCAGTTCTTC
-,TRBV18,15,TRBD1,TRBJ2-6,CASSLGGAGANVLTF,TGTGCCAGCTCACTAGGGGGCGCTGGGGCCAACGTCCTGACTTTC
-,TRBV7-9,16,-,TRBJ1-1,CASSHPRRGGNTEAFF,TGTGCCAGCAGCCACCCCCGCCGCGGCGGGAACACTGAAGCTTTCTTT
-,TRBV5-1,13,-,TRBJ1-4,CASSRTANEKLFF,TGCGCCAGCAGCCGAACGGCTAATGAAAAACTGTTTTTT
few,TRBV25-1,15,-,TRBJ1-1,CASSESITINTEAFF,TGTGCCAGCAGTGAATCTATTACTATAAACACTGAAGCTTTCTTT
once,TRBV6-1,13,-,TRBJ2-4,CASGGDIKNIQYF,TGTGCCAGCGGTGGAGACATAAAAAACATTCAGTACTTC
-,TRBV5-5,15,TRBD2,TRBJ2-3,CASSLTSGGADTQYF,TGTGCCAGCAGCTTGACTAGCGGGGGGGCAGATACGCAGTATTTT
-,TRBV5-1,16,TRBD2,TRBJ2-1,CASSLGSGRATNEQFF,TGCGCCAGCAGCTTGGGTTCCGGGAGGGCCACCAATGAGCAGTTCTTC
-,TRBV2,13,-,TRBJ2-5,CASSVGVMETQYF,TGTGCCAGCTCAGTGGGAGTAATGGAGACCCAGTACTTC
many,TRBV11-2,15,TRBD1,TRBJ1-2,CASSSLSDRRDGYTF,TGTGCCAGCAGCTCCCTTTCGGACAGGAGAGATGGCTACACCTTC
-,TRBV7-8,13,-,TRBJ1-2,CASSLYGSYGYTF,TGTGCCAGCAGCTTATACGGGTCCTATGGCTACACCTTC
-,TRBV19,14,-,TRBJ2-1,CASSRPGDHNEQFF,TGTGCCAGTAGTAGACCGGGGGATCACAATGAGCAGTTCTTC
-,TRBV19,14,-,TRBJ2-7,CASSRDMGRIEQYF,TGTGCCAGTAGCCGGGACATGGGTCGCATTGAGCAGTACTTC
few,TRBV19,15,-,TRBJ1-5,CASSDLDSYNQPQHF,TGTGCCAGTAGTGATTTGGACAGCTACAATCAGCCCCAGCATTTT
-,TRBV28,17,TRBD2,TRBJ2-5,CASSLGGLAGPFSAQYF,TGTGCCAGCAGTTTAGGCGGACTAGCGGGCCCCTTTTCGGCCCAGTACTTC
-,TRBV9,16,-,TRBJ1-1,CASSVGGGVENTEAFF,TGTGCCAGCAGCGTAGGGGGGGGCGTGGAGAACACTGAAGCTTTCTTT
-,TRBV7-3,15,TRBD2,TRBJ2-1,CASSFSGGTYNEQFF,TGTGCCAGCAGCTTCTCCGGGGGGACCTACAATGAGCAGTTCTTC
-,TRBV5-1,18,-,TRBJ2-6,CASSLVSGNQAGANVLTF,TGCGCCAGCAGCTTGGTTTCAGGGAACCAGGCTGGGGCCAACGTCCTGACTTTC
-,TRBV4-2,13,-,TRBJ2-5,CASSPLAQETQYF,TGTGCCAGCAGTCCCTTGGCACAAGAGACCCAGTACTTC
-,TRBV27,15,-,TRBJ1-2,CASRPNPPMRYGYTF,TGTGCCAGCAGGCCCAACCCCCCGATGCGCTATGGCTACACCTTC
few,TRBV5-6,15,TRBD1,TRBJ1-2,CASSSMGQGAVGYTF,TGTGCCAGCAGCTCTATGGGACAGGGGGCAGTTGGCTACACCTTC
-,TRBV27,15,-,TRBJ2-6,CASSLTSSGANVLTF,TGTGCCAGCAGTTTGACTAGCTCTGGGGCCAACGTCCTGACTTTC
-,TRBV7-9,17,-,TRBJ1-2,CASSPGGRHQINYGYTF,TGTGCCAGCAGCCCTGGGGGCAGGCACCAAATCAACTATGGCTACACCTTC
-,TRBV11-1,14,-,TRBJ1-1,CASRSAGENTEAFF,TGTGCCAGCAGGTCGGCGGGGGAAAACACTGAAGCTTTCTTT